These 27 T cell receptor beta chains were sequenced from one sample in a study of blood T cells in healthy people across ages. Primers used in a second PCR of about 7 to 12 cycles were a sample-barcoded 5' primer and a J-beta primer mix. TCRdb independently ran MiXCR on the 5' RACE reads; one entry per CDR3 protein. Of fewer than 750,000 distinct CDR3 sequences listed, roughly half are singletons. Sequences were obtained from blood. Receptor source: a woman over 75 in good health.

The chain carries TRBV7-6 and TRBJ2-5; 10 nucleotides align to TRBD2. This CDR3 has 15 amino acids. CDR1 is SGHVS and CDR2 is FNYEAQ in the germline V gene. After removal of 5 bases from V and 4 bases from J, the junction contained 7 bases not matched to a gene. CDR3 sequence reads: CASSIPRLAGETQYF. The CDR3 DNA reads TGTGCCAGCAGCATCCCCCGACTAGCGGGAGAGACCCAGTACTTC.

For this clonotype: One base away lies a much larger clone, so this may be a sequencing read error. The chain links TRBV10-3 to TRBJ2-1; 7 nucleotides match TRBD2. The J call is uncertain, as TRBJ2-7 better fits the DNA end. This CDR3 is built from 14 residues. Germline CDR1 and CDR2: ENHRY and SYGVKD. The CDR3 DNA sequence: TGTGCCATCAGTGTTAAGCGGGATTACAATGAGCAGTACTTC. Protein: CAISVKRDYNEQYF.

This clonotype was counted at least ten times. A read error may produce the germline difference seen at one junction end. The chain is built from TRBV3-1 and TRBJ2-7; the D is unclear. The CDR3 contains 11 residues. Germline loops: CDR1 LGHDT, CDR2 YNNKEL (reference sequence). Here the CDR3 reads CASSQGYEQYF. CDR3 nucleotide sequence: TGTGCCAGCAGTCAAGGCTACGAGCAGTACTTC.

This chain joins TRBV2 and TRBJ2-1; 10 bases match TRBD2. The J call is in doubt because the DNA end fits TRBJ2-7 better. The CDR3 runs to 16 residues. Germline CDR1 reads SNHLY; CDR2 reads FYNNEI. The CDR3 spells CASSEASGSVYNEQYF. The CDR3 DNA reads TGTGCCAGCAGTGAGGCTAGCGGGAGTGTGTACAATGAGCAGTACTTC.

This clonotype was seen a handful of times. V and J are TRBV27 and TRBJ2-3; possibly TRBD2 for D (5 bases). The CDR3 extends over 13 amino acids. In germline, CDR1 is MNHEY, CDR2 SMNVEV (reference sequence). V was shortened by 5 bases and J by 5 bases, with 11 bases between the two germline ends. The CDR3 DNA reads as TGTGCCAGCAGTGTGGGAGTTGGAGATACGCAGTATTTT. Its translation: CASSVGVGDTQYF.

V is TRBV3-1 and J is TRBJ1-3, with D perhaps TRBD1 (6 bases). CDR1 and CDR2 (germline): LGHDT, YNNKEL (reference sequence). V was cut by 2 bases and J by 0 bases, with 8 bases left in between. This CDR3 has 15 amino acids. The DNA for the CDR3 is TGTGCCAGCAGCCAAACAGGGAGCTCTGGAAACACCATATATTTT. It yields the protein CASSQTGSSGNTIYF.

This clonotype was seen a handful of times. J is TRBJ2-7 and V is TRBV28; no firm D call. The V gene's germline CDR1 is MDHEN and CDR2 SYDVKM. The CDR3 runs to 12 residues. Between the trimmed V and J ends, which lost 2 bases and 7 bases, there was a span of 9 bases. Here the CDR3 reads CASSLTYAEQYF. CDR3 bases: TGTGCCAGCAGTTTAACCTACGCGGAGCAGTACTTC.

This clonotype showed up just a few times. The CDR3 spells CASSLGSVLWEAQYF. In nucleotides, the CDR3 is TGTGCCAGCAGTTTAGGGTCGGTGCTCTGGGAGGCCCAGTACTTC. The chain employs TRBV12-3 or TRBV12-4 and TRBJ2-5; maybe TRBD2 (6 bases). The V end was cut by 1 base, the J end by 9 bases, with 18 bases between. The CDR3 extends over 15 amino acids.

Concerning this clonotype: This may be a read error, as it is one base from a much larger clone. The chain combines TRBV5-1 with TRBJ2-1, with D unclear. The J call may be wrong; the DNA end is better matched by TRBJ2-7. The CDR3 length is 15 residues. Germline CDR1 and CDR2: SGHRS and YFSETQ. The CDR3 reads CASSLGVASYNEQYF. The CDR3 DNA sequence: TGCGCCAGCAGCTTGGGTGTTGCCTCCTACAATGAGCAGTACTTC.

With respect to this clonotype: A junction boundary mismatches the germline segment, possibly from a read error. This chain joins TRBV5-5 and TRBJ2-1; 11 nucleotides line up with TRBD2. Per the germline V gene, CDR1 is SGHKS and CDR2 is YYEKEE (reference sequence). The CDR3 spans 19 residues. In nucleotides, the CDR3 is TGTGCCAGCAGCTTACTGACTAGCGGGACGCGACTCACCTACGATGAGCAGTTCTTC. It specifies CASSLLTSGTRLTYDEQFF. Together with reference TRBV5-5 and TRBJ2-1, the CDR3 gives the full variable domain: DAGVTQSPTHLIKTRGQQVTLRCSPISGHKSVSWYQQVLGQGPQFIFQYYEKEERGRGNFPDRFSARQFPNYSSELNVNALLLGDSALYLCASSLLTSGTRLTYDEQFFGPGTRLTVL.

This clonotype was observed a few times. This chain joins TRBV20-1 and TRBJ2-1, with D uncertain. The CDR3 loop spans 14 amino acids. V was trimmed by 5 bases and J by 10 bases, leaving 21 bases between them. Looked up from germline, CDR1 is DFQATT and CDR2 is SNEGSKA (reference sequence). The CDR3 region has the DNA TGCAGTGCTCATACCGTCGGCCAGCCACGGGAGCAGTTCTTC. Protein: CSAHTVGQPREQFF.

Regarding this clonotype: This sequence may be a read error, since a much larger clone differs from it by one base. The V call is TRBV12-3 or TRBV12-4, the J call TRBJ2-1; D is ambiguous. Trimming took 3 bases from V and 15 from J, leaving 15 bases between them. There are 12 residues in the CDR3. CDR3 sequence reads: CASSLALAARFF. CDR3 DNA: TGTGCCAGCAGTTTGGCCTTAGCTGCCCGGTTCTTC.

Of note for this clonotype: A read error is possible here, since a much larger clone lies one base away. CDR3 nucleotides: TGTGCCGGCAGTTACGGGCAGGCCCGGCGGGATGAGCAGTACTTC. It encodes CAGSYGQARRDEQYF. The V and J genes are TRBV6-6 and TRBJ2-5; the D gene is possibly TRBD2 (6 bases). CDR1 is MNHNY, CDR2 SVGAGI, per germline (reference sequence). The CDR3 runs to 15 residues.

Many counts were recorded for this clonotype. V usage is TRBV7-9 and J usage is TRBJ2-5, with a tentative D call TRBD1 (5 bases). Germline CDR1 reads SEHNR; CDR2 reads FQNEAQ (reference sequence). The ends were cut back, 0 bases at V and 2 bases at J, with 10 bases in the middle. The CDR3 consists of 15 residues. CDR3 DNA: TGTGCCAGCAGCTTAGCGACCGACAGTCAAGAGACCCAGTACTTC. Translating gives CASSLATDSQETQYF.

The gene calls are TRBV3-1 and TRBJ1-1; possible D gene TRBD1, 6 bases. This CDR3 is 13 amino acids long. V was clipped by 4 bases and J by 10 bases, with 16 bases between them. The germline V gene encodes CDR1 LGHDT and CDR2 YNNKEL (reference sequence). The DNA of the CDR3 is TGTGCCAGCAGCCTAGGGGGGGGCAGTGGAGCTTTCTTT. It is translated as CASSLGGGSGAFF.

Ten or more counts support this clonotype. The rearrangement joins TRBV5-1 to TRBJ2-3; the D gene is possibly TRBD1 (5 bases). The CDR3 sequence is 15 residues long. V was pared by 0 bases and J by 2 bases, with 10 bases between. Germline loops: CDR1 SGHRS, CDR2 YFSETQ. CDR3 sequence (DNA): TGCGCCAGCAGCTTGGACTGGACATACACAGATACGCAGTATTTT. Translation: CASSLDWTYTDTQYF. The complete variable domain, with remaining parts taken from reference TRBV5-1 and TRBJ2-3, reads KAGVTQTPRYLIKTRGQQVTLSCSPISGHRSVSWYQQTPGQGLQFLFEYFSETQRNKGNFPGRFSGRQFSNSRSEMNVSTLELGDSALYLCASSLDWTYTDTQYFGPGTRLTVL.

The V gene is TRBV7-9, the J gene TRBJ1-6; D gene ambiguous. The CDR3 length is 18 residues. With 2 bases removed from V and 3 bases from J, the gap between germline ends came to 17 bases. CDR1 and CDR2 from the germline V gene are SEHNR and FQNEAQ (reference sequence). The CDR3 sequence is CASSLPGSGSLYNSPLHF. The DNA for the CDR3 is TGTGCCAGCAGCTTACCGGGTTCGGGGAGCCTCTATAATTCACCCCTCCACTTT.

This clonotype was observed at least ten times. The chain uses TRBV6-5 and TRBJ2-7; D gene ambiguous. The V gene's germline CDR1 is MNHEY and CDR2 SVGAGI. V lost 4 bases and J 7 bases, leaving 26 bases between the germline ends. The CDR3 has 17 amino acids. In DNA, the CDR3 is TGTGCCAGCAGTTCCCAGACCAGATCTGGCCCAATAGGGGAGCAGTACTTC. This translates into CASSSQTRSGPIGEQYF.

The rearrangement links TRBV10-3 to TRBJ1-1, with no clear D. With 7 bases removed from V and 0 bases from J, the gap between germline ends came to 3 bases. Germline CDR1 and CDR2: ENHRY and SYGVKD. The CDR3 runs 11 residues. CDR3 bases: TGTGCCATCATAATGAACACTGAAGCTTTCTTT. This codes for CAIIMNTEAFF.

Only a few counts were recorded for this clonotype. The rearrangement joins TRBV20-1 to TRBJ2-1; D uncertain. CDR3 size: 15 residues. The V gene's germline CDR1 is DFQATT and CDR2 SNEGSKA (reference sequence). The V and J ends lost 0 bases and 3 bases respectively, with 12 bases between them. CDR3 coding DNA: TGCAGTGCTAGAGATTCGTGGGTAGACTACAATGAGCAGTTCTTC. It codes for CSARDSWVDYNEQFF.

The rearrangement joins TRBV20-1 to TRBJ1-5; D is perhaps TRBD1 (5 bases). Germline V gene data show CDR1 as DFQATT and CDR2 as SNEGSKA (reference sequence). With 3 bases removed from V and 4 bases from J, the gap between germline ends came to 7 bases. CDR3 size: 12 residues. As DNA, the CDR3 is TGCAGTGCTAGGTCAGGGAATCAGCCCCAGCATTTT. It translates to CSARSGNQPQHF.

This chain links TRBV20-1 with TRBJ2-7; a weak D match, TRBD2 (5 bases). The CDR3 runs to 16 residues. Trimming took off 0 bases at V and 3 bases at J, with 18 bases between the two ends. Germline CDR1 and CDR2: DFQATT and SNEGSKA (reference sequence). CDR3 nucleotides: TGCAGTGCTAGAGATCGGAAGGGAGCCCCTAGCTACGAGCAGTACTTC. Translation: CSARDRKGAPSYEQYF.

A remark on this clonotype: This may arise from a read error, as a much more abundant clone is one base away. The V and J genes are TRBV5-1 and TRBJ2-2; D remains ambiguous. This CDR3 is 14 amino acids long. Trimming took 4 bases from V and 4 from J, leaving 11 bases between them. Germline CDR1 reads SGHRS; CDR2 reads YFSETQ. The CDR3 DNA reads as TGCGCCAGCAGCGTGGATGTACGCACCGGGGAGCTGTTTTTT. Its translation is CASSVDVRTGELFF.

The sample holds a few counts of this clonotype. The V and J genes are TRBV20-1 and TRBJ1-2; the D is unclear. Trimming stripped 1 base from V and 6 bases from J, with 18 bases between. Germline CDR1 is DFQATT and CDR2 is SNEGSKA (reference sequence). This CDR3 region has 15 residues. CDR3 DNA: TGCAGTGCTAGAGCAGGCAACACACCCTTCCATGGCTACACCTTC. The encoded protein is CSARAGNTPFHGYTF.

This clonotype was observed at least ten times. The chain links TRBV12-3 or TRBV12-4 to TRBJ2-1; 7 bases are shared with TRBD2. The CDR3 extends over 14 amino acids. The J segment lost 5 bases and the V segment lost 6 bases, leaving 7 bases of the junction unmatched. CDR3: CASSLAGVNNEQFF. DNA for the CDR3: TGTGCCAGCAGCCTCGCGGGAGTGAACAATGAGCAGTTCTTC.

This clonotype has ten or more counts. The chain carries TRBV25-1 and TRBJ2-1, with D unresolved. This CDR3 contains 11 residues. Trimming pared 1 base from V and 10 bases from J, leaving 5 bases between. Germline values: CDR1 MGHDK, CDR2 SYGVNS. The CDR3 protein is CASSEFAEQFF. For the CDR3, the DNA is TGTGCCAGCAGTGAATTTGCGGAGCAGTTCTTC. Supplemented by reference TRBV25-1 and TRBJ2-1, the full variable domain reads EADIYQTPRYLVIGTGKKITLECSQTMGHDKMYWYQQDPGMELHLIHYSYGVNSTEKGDLSSESTVSRIRTEHFPLTLESARPSHTSQYLCASSEFAEQFFGPGTRLTVL.

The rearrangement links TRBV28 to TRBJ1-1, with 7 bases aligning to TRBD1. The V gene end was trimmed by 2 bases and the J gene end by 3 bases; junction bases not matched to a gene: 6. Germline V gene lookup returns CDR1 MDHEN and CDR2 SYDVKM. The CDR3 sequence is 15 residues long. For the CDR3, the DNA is TGTGCCAGCAGTTTACAGGGGGTTGGGTACACTGAAGCTTTCTTT. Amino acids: CASSLQGVGYTEAFF.